This T cell receptor beta chain is drawn from a study of cytomegalovirus exposure and HLA in healthy donors. This clone is a singleton in its sample. Antigen unknown. Germline loops: CDR1 ENHRY, CDR2 SYGVKD. V was pared by 3 bases and J by 8 bases, with 11 bases between. The CDR3 loop spans 13 amino acids. Measured with immunoSEQ multiplex PCR; TCRdb has only the in-frame clones, and not every one. This sample carries about 160,000 clones, about nine tenths of them seen once, and the ten largest clones take 4.2%. Study-level findings and limits: Across donors, most TCRs were seen rarely, yet some public ones were widespread. Reports credit the classifier with highly specific, highly sensitive diagnosis of cytomegalovirus status.

What was sequenced was PBMCs. This receptor was taken from a man between 18 and 29 years old in good health and CMV-seropositive. The V call is TRBV10-3, the J call TRBJ2-1, with D perhaps TRBD2 (6 bases). CDR3 amino acids: CAISEPRRDEQFF. CDR3 bases: TGTGCCATCAGTGAACCGCGGAGGGATGAGCAGTTCTTC.